Sequencing of this T cell receptor beta chain was carried out in a study of shared clonotypes between healthy human individuals. Study information: A donor's plate count was three for CD4 naive and three for CD4 memory; CD8 naive had two and CD8 memory one.

Germline values: CDR1 DFQATT, CDR2 SNEGSKA (reference sequence). V dropped 3 bases and J dropped 7 bases, with 4 bases sitting between them. This CDR3 has 10 residues. Once extracted for a subset, genomic DNA was divided evenly among several immunoSEQ plates. As handled by the study authors: ImmunoSEQ junction-only sequences lacked quality scores, so their filtering differed. Only in-frame clones appear in the TCRdb table, and some are missing; sequencing was by immunoSEQ multiplex PCR. D and trimming come from the DNA, and the V and J calls and clone size come from that table. The table records about 710,000 clones, 72% of them present only once. This clone was counted only a few times. Its antigen remains unidentified. Broader study findings: Between several donors, naive CD4 clonotypes were shared at a level of about 5%.

Material: memory CD4+ T cells sorted from blood. Subset specified: CD45RA-negative fraction. The chain joins TRBV20-1 to TRBJ1-5; the D is unclear. The sequence derives from a woman under 40 in good health. DNA for the CDR3: TGCAGTGCTAGCCGACAGCCCCAGCATTTT. This gives the protein CSASRQPQHF.